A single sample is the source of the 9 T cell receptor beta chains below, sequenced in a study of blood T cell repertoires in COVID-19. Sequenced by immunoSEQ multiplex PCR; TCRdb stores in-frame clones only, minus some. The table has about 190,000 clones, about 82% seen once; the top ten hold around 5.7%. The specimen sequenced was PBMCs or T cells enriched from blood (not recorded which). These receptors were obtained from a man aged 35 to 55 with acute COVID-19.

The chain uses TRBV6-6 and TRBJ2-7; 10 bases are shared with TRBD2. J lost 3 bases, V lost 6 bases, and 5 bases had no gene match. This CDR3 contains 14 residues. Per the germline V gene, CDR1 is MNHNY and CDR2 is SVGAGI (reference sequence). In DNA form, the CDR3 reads TGTGCCAGCAGGTTAGCGGGAGGTCTCTACGAGCAGTACTTC. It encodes CASRLAGGLYEQYF.

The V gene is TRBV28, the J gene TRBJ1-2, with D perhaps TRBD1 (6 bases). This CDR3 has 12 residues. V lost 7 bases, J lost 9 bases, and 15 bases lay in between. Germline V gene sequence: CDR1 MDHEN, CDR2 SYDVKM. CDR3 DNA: TGTGCCAGCACCAACAGGGATGGGAGCTACACCTTC. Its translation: CASTNRDGSYTF.

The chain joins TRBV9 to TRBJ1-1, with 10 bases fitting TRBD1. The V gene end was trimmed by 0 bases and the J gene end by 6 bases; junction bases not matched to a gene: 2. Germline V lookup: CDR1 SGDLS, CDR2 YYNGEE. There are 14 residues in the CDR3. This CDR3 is CASSVVGTGAEAFF. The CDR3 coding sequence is TGTGCCAGCAGCGTAGTGGGGACAGGGGCTGAAGCTTTCTTT.

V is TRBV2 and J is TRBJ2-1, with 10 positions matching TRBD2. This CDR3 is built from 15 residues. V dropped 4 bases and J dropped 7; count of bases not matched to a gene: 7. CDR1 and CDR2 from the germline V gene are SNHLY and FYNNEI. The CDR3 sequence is CASSVSGRAGNEQFF. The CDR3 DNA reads TGTGCCAGCAGTGTGAGCGGGAGGGCCGGTAATGAGCAGTTCTTC.

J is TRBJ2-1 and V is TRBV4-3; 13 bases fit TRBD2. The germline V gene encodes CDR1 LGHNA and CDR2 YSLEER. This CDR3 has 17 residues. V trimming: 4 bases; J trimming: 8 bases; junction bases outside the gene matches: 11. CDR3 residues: CASSPTQGLAGQDEQFF. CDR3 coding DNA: TGCGCCAGCAGCCCCACGCAGGGACTAGCGGGACAGGATGAGCAGTTCTTC.

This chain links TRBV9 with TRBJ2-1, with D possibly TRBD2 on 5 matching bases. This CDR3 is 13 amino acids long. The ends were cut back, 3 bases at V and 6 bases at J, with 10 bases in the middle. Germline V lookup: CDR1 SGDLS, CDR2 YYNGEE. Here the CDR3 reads CASSGERSNEQFF. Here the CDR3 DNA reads TGTGCCAGCAGCGGGGAGCGCTCCAATGAGCAGTTCTTC.

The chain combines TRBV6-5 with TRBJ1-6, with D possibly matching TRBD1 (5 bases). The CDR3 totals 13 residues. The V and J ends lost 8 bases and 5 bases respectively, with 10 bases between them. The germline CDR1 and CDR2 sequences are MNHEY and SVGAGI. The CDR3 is CASRAGHNSPLHF. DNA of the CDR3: TGTGCCAGCCGGGCGGGGCATAATTCACCCCTCCACTTT.

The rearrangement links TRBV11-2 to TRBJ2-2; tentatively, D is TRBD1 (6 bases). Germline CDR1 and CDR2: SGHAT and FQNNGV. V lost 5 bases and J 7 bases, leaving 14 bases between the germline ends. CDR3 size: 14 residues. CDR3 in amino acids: CASSAYREIGELFF. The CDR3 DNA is TGTGCCAGCAGCGCCTACAGGGAGATCGGGGAGCTGTTTTTT.

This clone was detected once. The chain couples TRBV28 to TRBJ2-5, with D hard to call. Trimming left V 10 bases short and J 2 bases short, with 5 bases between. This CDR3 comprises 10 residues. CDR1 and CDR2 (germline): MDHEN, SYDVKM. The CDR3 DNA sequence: TGTGCCACAGAACAAGAGACCCAGTACTTC. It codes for CATEQETQYF.